These 5 T cell receptor beta chains originate from one sample sequenced in a study of cytomegalovirus exposure and HLA in healthy donors. This PCR relied on a set of 60 Vbeta primers and 13 Jbeta primers. Sequencing was performed with immunoSEQ multiplex PCR; in TCRdb, only in-frame clones are kept and a portion is missing. The sample yields about 90,000 clones, 60% to 80% seen once. The material sequenced was PBMCs. The receptors shown here come from a woman aged 55-70 years in good health and CMV-seropositive.

The chain recombines TRBV10-3 with TRBJ1-1, with D perhaps TRBD1 (6 bases). Deletions cut 11 bases from V and 1 base from J, with 8 bases between. Germline CDR1 is ENHRY and CDR2 is SYGVKD. The CDR3 has 11 amino acids. The DNA for the CDR3 is TGTGCCTCACAGGGGAACACTGAAGCTTTCTTT. Residues: CASQGNTEAFF.

The chain's CDR3 is CASSLGGTGVVYGYTF. The CDR3 DNA sequence: TGTGCCAGCAGCCTAGGGGGGACAGGGGTTGTCTATGGCTACACCTTC. The chain is built from TRBV7-8 and TRBJ1-2; 10 nucleotides match TRBD1. V was clipped by 5 bases and J by 4 bases; unmatched bases: 10. The CDR3 extends over 16 amino acids. Germline V gene data show CDR1 as SGHVS and CDR2 as FQNEAQ.

V is TRBV28 and J is TRBJ1-1, with 7 nucleotides matching TRBD1. This CDR3 spans 14 amino acids. The V and J ends lost 7 bases and 9 bases, in that order; junction bases with no gene match: 14. Germline assignment: CDR1 MDHEN and CDR2 SYDVKM. CDR3 nucleotides: TGTGCCAGCATTCCCTCGGACAGGTTGCCCCAAGCTTTCTTT. Its protein is CASIPSDRLPQAFF. The variable domain in full, with the rest retrieved from reference TRBV28 and TRBJ1-1, is DVKVTQSSRYLVKRTGEKVFLECVQDMDHENMFWYRQDPGLGLRLIYFSYDVKMKEKGDIPEGYSVSREKKERFSLILESASTNQTSMYLCASIPSDRLPQAFFGQGTRLTVV.

The chain recombines TRBV19 with TRBJ1-4; 8 bases line up with TRBD1. V lost 3 bases to trimming and J lost 7 bases; unmatched junction nucleotides: 7. The CDR3 runs to 15 residues. Germline CDR1 is LNHDA and CDR2 is SQIVND (reference sequence). CDR3 coding DNA: TGTGCCAGTAGTATGAGCGGACAGGGCGGTGAAAAACTGTTTTTT. Protein product: CASSMSGQGGEKLFF.

This clone came up once. The chain carries TRBV11-3 and TRBJ1-1; the D gene is possibly TRBD1 (6 bases). Germline CDR1 SGHNT, CDR2 YENEEA. Trimming shortened V by 5 bases and J by 1 base, and 8 bases separated the two germline ends. The CDR3 loop spans 13 amino acids. The chain's CDR3 is CASSQGTNTEAFF. CDR3 coding DNA: TGTGCCAGCAGCCAGGGGACGAACACTGAAGCTTTCTTT.